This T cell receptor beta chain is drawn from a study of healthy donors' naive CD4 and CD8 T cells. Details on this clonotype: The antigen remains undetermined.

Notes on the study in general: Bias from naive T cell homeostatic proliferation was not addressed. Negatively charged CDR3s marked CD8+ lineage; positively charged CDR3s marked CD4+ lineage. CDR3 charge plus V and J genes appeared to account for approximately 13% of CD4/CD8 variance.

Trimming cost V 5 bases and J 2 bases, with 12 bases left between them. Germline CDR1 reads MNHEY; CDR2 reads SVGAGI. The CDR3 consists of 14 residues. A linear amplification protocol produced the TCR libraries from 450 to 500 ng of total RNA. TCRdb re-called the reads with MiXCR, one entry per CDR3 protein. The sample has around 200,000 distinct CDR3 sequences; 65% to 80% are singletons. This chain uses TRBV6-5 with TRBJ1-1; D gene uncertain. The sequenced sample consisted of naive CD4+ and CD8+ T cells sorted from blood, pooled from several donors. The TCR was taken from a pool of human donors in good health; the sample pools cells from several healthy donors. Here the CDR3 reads CASSKGIPNTEAFF. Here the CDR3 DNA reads TGTGCCAGCAGTAAAGGAATACCCAACACTGAAGCTTTCTTT.